This T cell receptor beta chain is drawn from a study of blood T cell repertoires in COVID-19. Study-level information: The samples span acute and convalescent COVID-19 from the United States, Italy and Spain. T cells, B-cell-depleted T cells, or PBMCs provided the cDNA or gDNA that served as material.

The ends lost 5 bases at V and 3 bases at J; junction bases unmatched: 6. The CDR3 runs to 14 residues. Germline CDR1 SGHVS, CDR2 FQNEAQ. As handled by the study authors: Amplification of reference gene primers was used by the study to estimate nucleated cell counts. TCRdb keeps only in-frame clones here, not all; method: immunoSEQ multiplex PCR. V and J calls and clone size are copied from that table; D and trimming were computed from the DNA. This table holds about 98,000 clones, around 81% found once. Sequencing was performed on peripheral blood. The chain links TRBV7-8 to TRBJ1-1; TRBD1 aligns across 7 bases. This receptor was identified in a man in his 60s with acute or convalescent COVID-19. The CDR3 DNA reads as TGTGCCAGCAGCGGGGGACAGCAGTACACTGAAGCTTTCTTT. Protein product: CASSGGQQYTEAFF.